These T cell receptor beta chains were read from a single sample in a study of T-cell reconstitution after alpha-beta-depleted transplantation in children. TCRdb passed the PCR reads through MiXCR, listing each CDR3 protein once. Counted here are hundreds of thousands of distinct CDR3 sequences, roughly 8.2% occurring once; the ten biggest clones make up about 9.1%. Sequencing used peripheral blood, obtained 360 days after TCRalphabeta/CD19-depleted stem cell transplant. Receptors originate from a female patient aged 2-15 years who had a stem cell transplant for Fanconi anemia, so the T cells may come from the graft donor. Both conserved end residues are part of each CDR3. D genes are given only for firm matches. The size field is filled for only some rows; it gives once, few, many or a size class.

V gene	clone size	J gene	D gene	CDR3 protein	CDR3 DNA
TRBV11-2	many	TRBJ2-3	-	CASSFRTALRGDTQYF	TGTGCCAGCAGCTTCCGGACAGCCCTCAGAGGGGATACGCAGTATTTT
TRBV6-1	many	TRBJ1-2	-	CASSVASGYTF	TGTGCCAGCAGTGTCGCCAGTGGCTACACCTTC
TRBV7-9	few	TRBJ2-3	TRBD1	CASLTGERDTQYF	TGTGCCAGCTTAACAGGGGAAAGAGATACGCAGTATTTT
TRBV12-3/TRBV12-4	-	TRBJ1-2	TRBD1	CASSLFLGQRTVDYGYTF	TGTGCCAGCAGTTTATTTTTGGGACAGAGGACCGTTGACTATGGCTACACCTTC
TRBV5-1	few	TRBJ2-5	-	CASSLGLLASTETQYF	TGCGCCAGCAGCTTGGGCCTTCTAGCTTCCACAGAGACCCAGTACTTC
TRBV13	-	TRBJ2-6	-	CASSLGWVGVGANVLTF	TGTGCCAGCAGCTTAGGATGGGTTGGGGTTGGGGCCAACGTCCTGACTTTC
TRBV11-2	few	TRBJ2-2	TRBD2	CASSLIIAGTGTGELFF	TGTGCCAGCAGCTTAATAATAGCGGGGACGGGCACCGGGGAGCTGTTTTTT
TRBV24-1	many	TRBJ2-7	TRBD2	CATSDPTSGGAHEQYF	TGTGCCACCAGTGATCCGACTAGCGGGGGGGCCCACGAGCAGTACTTC
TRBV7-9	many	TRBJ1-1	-	CASSLGSVIPEAFF	TGTGCCAGCAGCTTAGGATCAGTGATTCCTGAAGCTTTCTTT
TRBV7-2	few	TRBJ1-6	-	CASSTYREGVNSPLHF	TGTGCCAGCAGCACATACAGGGAAGGTGTTAATTCACCCCTCCACTTT
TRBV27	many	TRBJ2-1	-	CASQLSRGEAALNEQFF	TGTGCCAGCCAATTATCGCGAGGGGAGGCGGCCCTCAATGAGCAGTTCTTC
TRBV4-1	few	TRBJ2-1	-	CASSLGGGTPSYNEQFF	TGCGCCAGCAGCCTAGGCGGTGGGACACCCTCCTACAATGAGCAGTTCTTC
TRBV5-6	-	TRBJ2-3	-	CASSLGGDSTDTQYF	TGTGCCAGCAGCTTGGGCGGGGACTCCACAGATACGCAGTATTTT
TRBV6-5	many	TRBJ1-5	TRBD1	CASSWGTDFPYQPQHF	TGTGCCAGCAGTTGGGGGACAGATTTCCCTTATCAGCCCCAGCATTTT
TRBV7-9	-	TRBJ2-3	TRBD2	CASSLATSGLTDTQYF	TGTGCCAGCAGCTTAGCGACTAGCGGACTAACAGATACGCAGTATTTT
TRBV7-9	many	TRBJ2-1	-	CASSADQGYNEQFF	TGTGCCAGCAGCGCAGACCAGGGGTACAATGAGCAGTTCTTC
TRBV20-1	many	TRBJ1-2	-	CSATGPNYGYTF	TGCAGTGCCACAGGCCCCAACTATGGCTACACCTTC
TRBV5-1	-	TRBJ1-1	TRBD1	CASSLARGGQHLMNTEAFF	TGCGCCAGCAGCTTGGCCCGGGGGGGACAGCACCTTATGAACACTGAAGCTTTCTTT
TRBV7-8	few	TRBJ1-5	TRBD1	CASSLYWTGNNQPQHF	TGTGCCAGCAGCTTATACTGGACAGGGAACAATCAGCCCCAGCATTTT
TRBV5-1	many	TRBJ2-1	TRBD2	CASSSLDSGSRNEQFF	TGCGCCAGCAGCTCGCTAGACAGCGGGAGTCGCAATGAGCAGTTCTTC
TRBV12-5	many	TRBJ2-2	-	CASGFWPNTGELFF	TGTGCTAGTGGTTTTTGGCCTAACACCGGGGAGCTGTTTTTT
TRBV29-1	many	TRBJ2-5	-	CSVEDRQGGETQYF	TGCAGCGTTGAAGATCGGCAGGGGGGGGAGACCCAGTACTTC